The clone carrying this T cell receptor beta chain was counted a few times. What it recognizes is unknown. The CDR3 is made up of 17 amino acids. The V gene's germline CDR1 is SNHLY and CDR2 FYNNEI. The junction had 10 bases not matched to a gene; V was cut back by 0 bases and J by 4 bases. cDNA serving as the sequencing template came from extracted, reverse transcribed RNA. Method: immunoSEQ multiplex PCR; TCRdb's copy keeps in-frame clones and lacks some. This table holds about 190,000 clones, 64% found once. The treatment denotes: oral pan-JAK inhibitor, 5-10 mg twice daily. The source of the sample is a study of CD8+ T cells in alopecia areata. Study-wide points: Among the 100 top clones, expanded CD8+ clones, like scalp clonality, were significantly decreased by tofacitinib. Mice gave a clearer picture of TCR sharing than patients did, possibly for HLA-related reasons. Numerous expanded lesional clones remained in scalp and blood during tofacitinib.

The specimen comprised CD4+ T cells sorted from blood, sampled at week 4, from a patient treated with tofacitinib. This TCR was recovered from a human donor with alopecia areata. The chain is built from TRBV2 and TRBJ2-5, with TRBD2 matching 8 bases. CDR3: CASSEARTGGLRETQYF. The CDR3 coding sequence is TGTGCCAGCAGTGAAGCGCGCACGGGGGGGCTCAGAGAGACCCAGTACTTC.